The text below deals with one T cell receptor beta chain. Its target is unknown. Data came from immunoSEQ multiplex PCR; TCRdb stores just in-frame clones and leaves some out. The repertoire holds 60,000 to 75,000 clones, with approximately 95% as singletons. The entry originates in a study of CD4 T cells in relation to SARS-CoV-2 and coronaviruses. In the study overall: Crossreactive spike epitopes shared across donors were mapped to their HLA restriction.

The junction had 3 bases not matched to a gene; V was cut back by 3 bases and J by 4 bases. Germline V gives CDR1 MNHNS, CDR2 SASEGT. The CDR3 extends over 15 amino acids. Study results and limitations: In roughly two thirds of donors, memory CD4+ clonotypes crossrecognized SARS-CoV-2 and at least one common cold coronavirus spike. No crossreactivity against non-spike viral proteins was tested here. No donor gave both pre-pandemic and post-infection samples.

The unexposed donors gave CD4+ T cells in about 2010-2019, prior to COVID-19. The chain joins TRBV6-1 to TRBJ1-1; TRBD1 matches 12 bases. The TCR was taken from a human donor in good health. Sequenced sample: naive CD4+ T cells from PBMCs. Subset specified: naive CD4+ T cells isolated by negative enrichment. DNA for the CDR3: TGTGCCAGCAGTGACCGGGACAGGGGGCGCACTGAAGCTTTCTTT. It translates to CASSDRDRGRTEAFF.